The rows below give T cell receptor beta chains drawn from one sample of a study of cytomegalovirus exposure and HLA in healthy donors. TCRdb's copy holds only in-frame clones and misses some; the assay was immunoSEQ multiplex PCR. The sample has 140,000 or so clones; about 90% are singletons. Sequenced: PBMCs. These receptors were collected from a woman aged 30 to 39 in good health and CMV-seropositive. CDR3s include the opening cysteine and the closing phenylalanine or tryptophan. Each record gives: V gene, D gene, clone size, CDR3 length, J gene, CDR3 DNA, CDR3 protein. A D gene is named only where the DNA matches it firmly. Only some rows state a clone size, as once, few, many or a class for expanded clones.

v_gene: TRBV7-9
d_gene: TRBD2
abundance: NA
len: 14
j_gene: TRBJ2-5
CDR3nt: TGTGCCAGCAGCCGACTAGCGGGAATAGAGACCCAGTACTTC
CDR3aa: CASSRLAGIETQYF

v_gene: TRBV7-9
d_gene: TRBD1
abundance: NA
len: 17
j_gene: TRBJ1-5
CDR3nt: TGTGCCAGCAGCCTCGGGCAGGGGGTGAATAGCAATCAGCCCCAGCATTTT
CDR3aa: CASSLGQGVNSNQPQHF

v_gene: TRBV2
d_gene: TRBD1
abundance: few
len: 12
j_gene: TRBJ1-2
CDR3nt: TGTGCCAGCAGGACAGGGGGTGGTGGCTACACCTTC
CDR3aa: CASRTGGGGYTF

v_gene: TRBV5-1
d_gene: NA
abundance: NA
len: 16
j_gene: TRBJ2-1
CDR3nt: TGCGCCAGCAGCGCATATACGGGAAGCTCCTACAATGAGCAGTTCTTC
CDR3aa: CASSAYTGSSYNEQFF

v_gene: TRBV6-5
d_gene: TRBD1
abundance: once
len: 14
j_gene: TRBJ1-2
CDR3nt: TGTGCCAGCAGGAGGGACAGTGTGAACTATGGCTACACCTTC
CDR3aa: CASRRDSVNYGYTF

v_gene: TRBV29-1
d_gene: TRBD1
abundance: NA
len: 13
j_gene: TRBJ1-1
CDR3nt: TGCAGCGTTGAAACAGGGGGGCGCACTGAAGCTTTCTTT
CDR3aa: CSVETGGRTEAFF

v_gene: TRBV6-1
d_gene: NA
abundance: NA
len: 17
j_gene: TRBJ1-2
CDR3nt: TGTGCCAGCAGTGAAGGAGCGGGCGGAGGAGGTAACTATGGCTACACCTTC
CDR3aa: CASSEGAGGGGNYGYTF

v_gene: TRBV25-1
d_gene: NA
abundance: few
len: 14
j_gene: TRBJ1-6
CDR3nt: TGTGCCAGCAGTGCCAACTCCTATAATTCACCCCTCCACTTT
CDR3aa: CASSANSYNSPLHF

v_gene: TRBV2
d_gene: NA
abundance: NA
len: 14
j_gene: TRBJ1-6
CDR3nt: TGTGCCAGCAGACCCGCCAGAGGGAATTCACCCCTCCACTTT
CDR3aa: CASRPARGNSPLHF

v_gene: TRBV2
d_gene: NA
abundance: NA
len: 13
j_gene: TRBJ2-3
CDR3nt: TGTGCCAGCAGTGAATGGTTGGAGGATACGCAGTATTTT
CDR3aa: CASSEWLEDTQYF